One sample yielded the 16 T cell receptor beta chains listed below, sequenced in a study of cytomegalovirus exposure and HLA in healthy donors. The PCR employed 60 Vbeta primers together with 13 Jbeta primers. The repertoire was sequenced with immunoSEQ multiplex PCR; TCRdb's copy has only in-frame clones and lacks some. There are 150,000 to 180,000 clones in the sample; about 70% occur only once, and around 2.8% lies in the top ten. The sequencing sample was made of PBMCs. These receptors were collected from a man younger than 30 in good health and CMV-seronegative.

This chain links TRBV5-1 with TRBJ1-3, with D unclear. This CDR3 is built from 14 residues. The germline gives CDR1 SGHRS, CDR2 YFSETQ. V lost 7 bases and J lost 4, with 15 bases in between. Here the CDR3 reads CASSQALGGNTIYF. DNA of the CDR3: TGCGCCAGCTCCCAGGCCCTTGGGGGAAACACCATATATTTT.

The chain has TRBV27 and TRBJ1-2; D call uncertain. Germline lookup yields CDR1 MNHEY and CDR2 SMNVEV (reference sequence). With 3 bases removed from V and 6 bases from J, the gap between germline ends came to 14 bases. This CDR3 region has 14 residues. The DNA for the CDR3 is TGTGCCAGCAGTTTCCTACAGAAGAACGATGGCTACACCTTC. The encoded protein is CASSFLQKNDGYTF.

The chain joins TRBV2 to TRBJ1-6; the match to TRBD1 covers 9 bases. CDR1 and CDR2 (germline): SNHLY, FYNNEI. V shed 6 bases, J shed 10 bases, and the junction held 1 base outside the gene matches. This CDR3 has 12 residues. CDR3: CASRDRGSPLHF. The CDR3, as DNA: TGTGCCAGCAGGGACAGGGGCTCACCCCTCCACTTT.

V gene TRBV11-2 combines with J gene TRBJ1-5; TRBD1 might be the D (5 bases). The CDR3 covers 15 residues. V was pared by 4 bases and J by 2 bases, with 12 bases between. In germline, CDR1 is SGHAT, CDR2 FQNNGV. The CDR3 is CASSYGGEGNQPQHF. In nucleotides, the CDR3 is TGTGCCAGCAGCTACGGGGGAGAGGGCAATCAGCCCCAGCATTTT.

This chain uses TRBV5-4 with TRBJ1-1, with D tentatively TRBD1 (5 bases). Germline V gene sequence: CDR1 SGHNT, CDR2 YYREEE (reference sequence). Between the trimmed V and J ends, which lost 2 bases and 7 bases, there was a span of 12 bases. The CDR3 has 13 residues. CDR3 DNA sequence: TGTGCCAGCAGCTTTACAGGCCGAGGTGAAGCTTTCTTT. Residues: CASSFTGRGEAFF.

V usage is TRBV2 and J usage is TRBJ1-5; 10 bases fit TRBD1. CDR1 is SNHLY, CDR2 FYNNEI, per germline. The V gene end was trimmed by 7 bases and the J gene end by 11 bases; junction bases not matched to a gene: 8. This CDR3 is 13 amino acids long. CDR3 DNA: TGTGCCAGCAAAGCCGACAGGGGGCGAGCCCAGCATTTT. Its translation: CASKADRGRAQHF.

The CDR3 sequence is CASRDTGGLSNQPQHF. CDR3 DNA: TGTGCCAGTAGAGATACAGGGGGCTTAAGCAATCAGCCCCAGCATTTT. J is TRBJ1-5 and V is TRBV19, with 9 bases fitting TRBD1. The ends lost 6 bases at V and 1 base at J; junction bases unmatched: 7. There are 16 residues in the CDR3. From germline, CDR1 is LNHDA and CDR2 SQIVND (reference sequence). The full variable domain, with the rest looked up from reference TRBV19 and TRBJ1-5, is DGGITQSPKYLFRKEGQNVTLSCEQNLNHDAMYWYRQDPGQGLRLIYYSQIVNDFQKGDIAEGYSVSREKKESFPLTVTSAQKNPTAFYLCASRDTGGLSNQPQHFGDGTRLSIL.

The chain joins TRBV5-3 to TRBJ2-3, with 7 nucleotides matching TRBD1. TRBV5-3 is filed as an ORF, its function uncertain. The CDR3 contains 15 residues. V lost 4 bases to trimming and J lost 3 bases; unmatched junction nucleotides: 8. CDR3 loop: CARSPRTGVTDTQYF. In DNA, the CDR3 is TGTGCCAGAAGCCCCAGGACAGGTGTGACAGATACGCAGTATTTT.

The sample holds one count of this clone. This rearrangement joins TRBV5-4 to TRBJ2-1; 10 positions agree with TRBD2. This CDR3 is 18 amino acids long. The V and J ends lost 0 bases and 2 bases, in that order; junction bases with no gene match: 8. Germline V CDR1 and CDR2: SGHNT, YYREEE (reference sequence). For the CDR3, the DNA is TGTGCCAGCAGCTTGGTTTCGGGGAGCGGGGGGGCCTACAATGAGCAGTTCTTC. It encodes CASSLVSGSGGAYNEQFF.

The chain recombines TRBV5-6 with TRBJ1-1; 11 nucleotides line up with TRBD1. From germline, CDR1 is SGHDT and CDR2 YYEEEE. The junction had 10 bases not matched to a gene; V was cut back by 4 bases and J by 5 bases. This CDR3 comprises 16 residues. The CDR3 reads CASSPGQGAMRTEAFF. CDR3 coding DNA: TGTGCCAGCAGCCCAGGACAGGGGGCAATGAGGACTGAAGCTTTCTTT.

V is TRBV19 and J is TRBJ1-2, with TRBD1 as a possible D gene (5 bases). CDR3 length equals 13 residues. Trimming shortened V by 4 bases and J by 1 base, and 7 bases separated the two germline ends. Germline V CDR1 and CDR2: LNHDA, SQIVND (reference sequence). The CDR3 DNA follows: TGTGCCAGTAGTAACGGACATAACTATGGCTACACCTTC. Translating it yields CASSNGHNYGYTF.

Only a few counts were recorded for this clone. This chain uses TRBV20-1 with TRBJ1-1; D perhaps matches TRBD1 (6 bases). CDR1 and CDR2 from the germline V gene are DFQATT and SNEGSKA (reference sequence). CDR3 size: 11 residues. This CDR3 reads CRGTGMTEAFF. As DNA, the CDR3 is TGCAGGGGTACAGGGATGACTGAAGCTTTCTTT.

This chain uses TRBV7-9 with TRBJ2-1; 8 nucleotides match TRBD2. CDR1 SEHNR and CDR2 FQNEAQ come from the germline V gene (reference sequence). The CDR3 contains 16 residues. V shed 5 bases, J shed 3 bases, and the junction held 9 bases outside the gene matches. The CDR3 nucleotides read TGTGCCAGCAGCCAAACCCCAGCGGGGGACTACAATGAGCAGTTCTTC. It codes for CASSQTPAGDYNEQFF.

The chain is built from TRBV5-1 and TRBJ2-5; the match to TRBD1 covers 9 bases. The CDR3 is 16 amino acids. V was pared by 0 bases and J by 4 bases, with 7 bases of the junction left unmatched. Germline assignment: CDR1 SGHRS and CDR2 YFSETQ. The CDR3, as DNA: TGCGCCAGCAGCTTGGGGGGACAGGGTGGTAGAGAGACCCAGTACTTC. It codes for CASSLGGQGGRETQYF.

The chain uses TRBV18 and TRBJ2-5, with D possibly matching TRBD2 (5 bases). CDR1 is KGHSH and CDR2 is LQKENI in the germline V gene. V lost 0 bases to trimming and J lost 5 bases, with 16 bases between them. CDR3 length: 16 amino acids. In DNA form, the CDR3 reads TGTGCCAGCTCACCACCGGGAGCGCTGGAGGCGGAGACCCAGTACTTC. This codes for CASSPPGALEAETQYF.

About this clone: This same CDR3 is encoded by further DNA sequences in the sample. The chain carries TRBV7-9 and TRBJ1-5; 7 bases are a match to TRBD1. V gave up 5 bases and J gave up 2 bases; unmatched junction bases: 6. CDR1 and CDR2 from the germline V gene are SEHNR and FQNEAQ (reference sequence). CDR3 size: 15 residues. The CDR3 here is CASSPQGLGNQPQHF. The DNA of the CDR3 is TGTGCCAGCAGCCCACAGGGGTTGGGCAATCAGCCCCAGCATTTT.